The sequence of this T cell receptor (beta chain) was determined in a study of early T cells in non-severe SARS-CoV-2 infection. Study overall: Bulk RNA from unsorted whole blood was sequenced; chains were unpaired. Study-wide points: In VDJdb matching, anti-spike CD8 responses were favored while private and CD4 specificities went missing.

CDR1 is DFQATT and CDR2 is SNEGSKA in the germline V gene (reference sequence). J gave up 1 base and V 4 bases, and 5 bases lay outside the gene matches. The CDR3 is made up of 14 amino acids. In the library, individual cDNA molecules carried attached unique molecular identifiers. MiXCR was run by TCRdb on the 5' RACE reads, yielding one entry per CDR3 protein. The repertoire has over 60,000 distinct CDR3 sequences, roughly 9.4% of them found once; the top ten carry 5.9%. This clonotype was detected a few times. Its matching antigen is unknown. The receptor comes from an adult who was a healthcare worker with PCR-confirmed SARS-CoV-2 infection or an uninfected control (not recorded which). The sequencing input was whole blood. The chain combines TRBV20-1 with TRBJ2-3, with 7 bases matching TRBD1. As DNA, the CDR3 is TGCAGTGCTACTGACAGGGTCGGCACAGATACGCAGTATTTT. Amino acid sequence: CSATDRVGTDTQYF.